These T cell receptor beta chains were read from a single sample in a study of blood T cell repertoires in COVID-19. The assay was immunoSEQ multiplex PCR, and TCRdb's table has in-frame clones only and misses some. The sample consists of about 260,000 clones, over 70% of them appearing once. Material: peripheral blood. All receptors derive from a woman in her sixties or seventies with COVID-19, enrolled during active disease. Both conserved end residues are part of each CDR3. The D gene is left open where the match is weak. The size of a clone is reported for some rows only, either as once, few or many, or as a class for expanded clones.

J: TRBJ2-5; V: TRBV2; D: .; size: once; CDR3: CASNMGQGKETQYF; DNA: TGTGCCTCTAATATGGGGCAGGGTAAAGAGACCCAGTACTTC
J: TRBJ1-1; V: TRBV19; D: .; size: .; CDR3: CASSIRGSNTEAFF; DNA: TGTGCCAGTAGTATCAGGGGATCCAACACTGAAGCTTTCTTT
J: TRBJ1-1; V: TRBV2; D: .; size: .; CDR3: CASSEARGLTEAFF; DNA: TGTGCCAGCAGTGAAGCGCGGGGGCTCACTGAAGCTTTCTTT
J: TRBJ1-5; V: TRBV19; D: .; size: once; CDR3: CASSFGGNQPQHF; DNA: TGTGCCAGTAGTTTCGGGGGCAATCAGCCCCAGCATTTT
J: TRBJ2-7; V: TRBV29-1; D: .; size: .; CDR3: CSVGSSGTSYEQYF; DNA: TGCAGCGTTGGATCCAGCGGAACCTCCTACGAGCAGTACTTC
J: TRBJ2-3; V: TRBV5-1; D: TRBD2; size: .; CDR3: CASSWALAGGPDTQYF; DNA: TGCGCCAGCAGCTGGGCACTAGCGGGAGGGCCGGATACGCAGTATTTT
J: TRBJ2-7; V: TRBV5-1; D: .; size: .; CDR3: CASSLGQSEQYF; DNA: TGCGCCAGCAGCCTCGGACAGTCCGAGCAGTACTTC
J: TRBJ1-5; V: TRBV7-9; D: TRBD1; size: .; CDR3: CASSGTGARQPQHF; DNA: TGTGCCAGCAGCGGGACAGGGGCCCGTCAGCCCCAGCATTTT
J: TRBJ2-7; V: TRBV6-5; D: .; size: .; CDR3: CASTPGQGLSYEQYF; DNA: TGTGCCAGCACCCCCGGTCAGGGGTTGTCCTACGAGCAGTACTTC
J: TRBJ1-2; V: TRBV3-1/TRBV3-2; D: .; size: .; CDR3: CASSQGLGGEGYTF; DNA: TGTGCCAGCAGCCAAGGTTTGGGGGGGGAAGGCTACACCTTC
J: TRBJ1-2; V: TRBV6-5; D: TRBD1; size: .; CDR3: CASSSLRQGEGYGYTF; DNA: TGTGCCAGCAGTTCTTTAAGACAGGGGGAAGGGTATGGCTACACCTTC
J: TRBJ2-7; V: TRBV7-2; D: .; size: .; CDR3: CASSFVTGSYEQYF; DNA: TGTGCCAGCAGCTTCGTGACAGGCTCCTACGAGCAGTACTTC
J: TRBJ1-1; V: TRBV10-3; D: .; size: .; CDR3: CAISSLREEGTEAFF; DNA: TGTGCCATCAGTAGCCTCAGGGAGGAGGGCACTGAAGCTTTCTTT
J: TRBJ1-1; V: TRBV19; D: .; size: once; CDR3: CASSIGTSNTEAFF; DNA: TGTGCCAGTAGTATTGGGACATCGAACACTGAAGCTTTCTTT
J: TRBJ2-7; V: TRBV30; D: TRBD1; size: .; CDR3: CAWSVIRGRKYF; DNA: TGTGCCTGGAGTGTAATCAGGGGGCGAAAGTACTTC
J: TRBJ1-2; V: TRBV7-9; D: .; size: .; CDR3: CASSSDRNLYGYTF; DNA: TGTGCCAGCAGCTCTGACAGGAACCTCTATGGCTACACCTTC
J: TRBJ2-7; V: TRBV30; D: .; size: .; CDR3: CAWSTGPVKYEQYF; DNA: TGTGCCTGGAGTACAGGACCCGTGAAATACGAGCAGTACTTC
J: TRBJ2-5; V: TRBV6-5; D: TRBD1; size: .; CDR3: CASSRTGGQETQYF; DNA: TGTGCCAGCAGTAGGACAGGGGGCCAGGAGACCCAGTACTTC
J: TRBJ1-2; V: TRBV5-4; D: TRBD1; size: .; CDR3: CASSFDRVGYTF; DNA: TGTGCCAGCAGCTTCGACAGGGTAGGCTACACCTTC
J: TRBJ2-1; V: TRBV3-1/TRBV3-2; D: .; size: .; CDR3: CASSQDHLRDEQFF; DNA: TGTGCCAGCAGCCAAGATCACCTGCGAGATGAGCAGTTCTTC
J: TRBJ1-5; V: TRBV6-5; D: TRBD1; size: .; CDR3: CASSFQGASQPQHF; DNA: TGTGCCAGCAGCTTTCAGGGGGCTAGCCAGCCCCAGCATTTT
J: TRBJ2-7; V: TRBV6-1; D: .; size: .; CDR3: CASSAFAGPLSSYEQYF; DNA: TGTGCCAGCAGTGCTTTCGCGGGACCTTTAAGCTCCTACGAGCAGTACTTC
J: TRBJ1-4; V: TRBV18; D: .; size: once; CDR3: CASSPLQGREKLFF; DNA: TGTGCCAGCTCACCACTACAAGGGAGAGAAAAACTGTTTTTT
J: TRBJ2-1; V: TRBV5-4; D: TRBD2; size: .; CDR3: CASSRQGTSEKQFF; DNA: TGTGCCAGCAGCCGCCAGGGGACTAGCGAAAAGCAGTTCTTC
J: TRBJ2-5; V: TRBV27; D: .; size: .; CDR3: CASSLTPSGGTQYF; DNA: TGTGCCAGCAGTTTAACGCCCTCCGGTGGGACCCAGTACTTC
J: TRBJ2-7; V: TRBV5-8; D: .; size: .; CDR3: CASSLTRVDEQYF; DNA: TGTGCCAGCAGCTTGACCAGGGTGGACGAGCAGTACTTC
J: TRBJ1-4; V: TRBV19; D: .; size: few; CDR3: CASSAGVNEKLFF; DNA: TGTGCCAGTAGCGCCGGGGTAAATGAAAAACTGTTTTTT
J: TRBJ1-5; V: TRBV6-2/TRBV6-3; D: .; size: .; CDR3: CASSSGGRGQPQHF; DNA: TGTGCCAGCAGTTCAGGAGGGAGGGGTCAGCCCCAGCATTTT
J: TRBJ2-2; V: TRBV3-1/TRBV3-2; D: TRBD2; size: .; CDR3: CASSQRAGAGELFF; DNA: TGTGCCAGCAGCCAACGAGCGGGAGCGGGGGAGCTGTTTTTT
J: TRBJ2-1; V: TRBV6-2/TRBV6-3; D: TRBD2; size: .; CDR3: CASSQGLAGPSYNEQFF; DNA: TGTGCCAGCAGTCAGGGACTAGCGGGTCCTTCCTACAATGAGCAGTTCTTC
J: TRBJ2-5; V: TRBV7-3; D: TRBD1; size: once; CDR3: CASSPTGGRVETQYF; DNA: TGTGCCAGCAGCCCGACAGGGGGCAGGGTAGAGACCCAGTACTTC
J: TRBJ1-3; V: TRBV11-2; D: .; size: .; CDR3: CASSVAQDSGNTIYF; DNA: TGTGCCAGCAGCGTAGCCCAGGACTCTGGAAACACCATATATTTT
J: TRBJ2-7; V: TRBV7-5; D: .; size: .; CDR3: CARSLARVWGSGVYYEQYF; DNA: TGTGCCAGAAGCTTAGCGCGGGTTTGGGGTTCGGGCGTCTACTACGAGCAGTACTTC
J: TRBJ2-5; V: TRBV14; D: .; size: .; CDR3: CASSSLDSGPQETQYF; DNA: TGTGCCAGCAGCTCCTTGGATAGCGGACCTCAAGAGACCCAGTACTTC
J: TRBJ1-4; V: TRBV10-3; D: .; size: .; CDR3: CAIGTERSNEKLFF; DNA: TGTGCCATCGGTACAGAAAGGTCTAATGAAAAACTGTTTTTT